The 32 T cell receptor beta chains below come from one sample, sequenced in a study of cytomegalovirus exposure and HLA in healthy donors. The PCR used 60 Vbeta and 13 Jbeta primers. Data came from immunoSEQ multiplex PCR; TCRdb stores just in-frame clones and leaves some out. The data hold 150,000 or so clones, with roughly 73% observed a single time. The sample was PBMCs. The receptors come from a woman aged 18-29 years in good health and CMV-seronegative.

The V and J genes are TRBV27 and TRBJ1-3; a possible D gene is TRBD1 (6 bases). Judging by the DNA end, TRBJ2-2 fits better; the J call may be wrong. CDR3 length equals 13 residues. The germline CDR1 and CDR2 sequences are MNHEY and SMNVEV (reference sequence). The CDR3 protein is CASSMTGAGELFF. CDR3 sequence (DNA): TGTGCCAGCAGTATGACAGGCGCCGGGGAGCTGTTTTTT.

The genes are TRBV2 and TRBJ2-5; D perhaps matches TRBD2 (5 bases). Trimming stripped 5 bases from V and 2 bases from J, with 9 bases between. This CDR3 comprises 13 residues. Germline V lookup: CDR1 SNHLY, CDR2 FYNNEI. CDR3 amino acids: CASSPSPQETQYF. The CDR3 nucleotides read TGTGCCAGCAGTCCTAGCCCACAAGAGACCCAGTACTTC.

This sequence joins TRBV12-5 and TRBJ2-7; D is ambiguous. The CDR3 extends over 14 amino acids. Deletions cut 5 bases from V and 2 bases from J, with 13 bases between. The germline V gene encodes CDR1 LGHNT and CDR2 FRNRAP. The CDR3 coding sequence is TGTGCTAGTGGTCCCGGTTTTGGGGCCTACGAGCAGTACGTC. It encodes CASGPGFGAYEQYV.

This chain links TRBV2 with TRBJ2-1; 7 bases line up with TRBD2. Losses at the gene ends were 6 bases for V and 10 bases for J; bases not matched to a gene: 12. Germline loops: CDR1 SNHLY, CDR2 FYNNEI. The CDR3 runs 14 residues. The CDR3 is CASRPGLGFGEQFF. The DNA of the CDR3 is TGTGCCAGCAGGCCCGGACTAGGGTTTGGGGAGCAGTTCTTC.

The genes are TRBV7-2 and TRBJ2-7, with 9 bases aligning to TRBD1. J lost 2 bases, V lost 5 bases, and 7 bases had no gene match. Germline values: CDR1 SGHTA, CDR2 FQGNSA. There are 15 residues in the CDR3. CDR3 sequence reads: CASSLDRGGPYEQYV. DNA of the CDR3: TGTGCCAGCAGCCTCGACAGGGGGGGGCCCTACGAGCAGTACGTC.

Concerning this clone: An end of the junction differs from the germline gene, which may be a read error. The chain joins TRBV6-5 to TRBJ1-1; 8 bases match TRBD1. The CDR3 sequence is 15 residues long. In germline, CDR1 is MNHEY, CDR2 SVGAGI. CDR3 sequence: CASSSFHRGNIEAFF. CDR3 bases: TGTGCCAGCAGCTCATTCCACAGGGGGAACATTGAAGCTTTCTTT.

The chain uses TRBV4-2 and TRBJ2-7, with 9 bases identical to TRBD2. The J segment lost 4 bases and the V segment lost 0 bases, leaving 4 bases of the junction unmatched. CDR3 size: 15 residues. The germline CDR1 and CDR2 sequences are LGHNA and YNFKEQ. The CDR3 here is CASSQDRTSAYEQYF. CDR3 DNA: TGTGCCAGCAGCCAAGATAGGACTAGCGCGTACGAGCAGTACTTC.

The chain recombines TRBV13 with TRBJ1-6, with D unresolved. V shed 5 bases and J shed 10 bases, with 18 bases lying between them. Germline CDR1 is PRHDT and CDR2 is FYEKMQ (reference sequence). CDR3 length: 15 amino acids. CDR3 sequence reads: CASSRDGERSSPLHF. The CDR3 coding sequence is TGTGCCAGCAGCCGAGACGGAGAGCGATCCTCACCCCTCCACTTT. Using reference TRBV13 and TRBJ1-6 for the parts outside the CDR3, the full variable domain is AAGVIQSPRHLIKEKRETATLKCYPIPRHDTVYWYQQGPGQDPQFLISFYEKMQSDKGSIPDRFSAQQFSDYHSELNMSSLELGDSALYFCASSRDGERSSPLHFGNGTRLTVT.

DNA of the CDR3: TGCGCCAGCAGCTTGGGACAGGGTTTCTACGAGCAGTACTTC. Translating it yields CASSLGQGFYEQYF. The rearrangement uses TRBV5-1 and TRBJ2-7; 7 nucleotides line up with TRBD1. The J segment lost 3 bases and the V segment lost 0 bases, leaving 3 bases of the junction unmatched. The CDR3 is 14 residues long. Germline CDR1 and CDR2: SGHRS and YFSETQ.

The rearrangement uses TRBV9 and TRBJ1-6; a weak D match, TRBD1 (6 bases). Germline CDR1 reads SGDLS; CDR2 reads YYNGEE. V was pared by 7 bases and J by 2 bases, with 10 bases between. The CDR3 is 14 amino acids. For the CDR3, the DNA is TGTGCCAGCTCGGACAGACCCTATAATTCACCCCTCCACTTT. This gives the protein CASSDRPYNSPLHF.

This clone was counted between two and nine times. This chain uses TRBV7-2 with TRBJ1-1, with D hard to call. V dropped 1 base and J dropped 4 bases, with 16 bases sitting between them. Germline loops: CDR1 SGHTA, CDR2 FQGNSA. The CDR3 has 16 amino acids. The chain's CDR3 is CASSLGGYRSSTEAFF. CDR3 coding DNA: TGTGCCAGCAGCTTAGGCGGTTATAGGTCGAGCACTGAAGCTTTCTTT.

This clone was observed once. CDR3 amino acids: CASSVRDGSSYEQYF. DNA for the CDR3: TGTGCCAGCAGCGTCCGGGACGGGAGCTCCTACGAGCAGTACTTC. The genes are TRBV9 and TRBJ2-7; possible D gene TRBD2, 6 bases. This CDR3 has 15 amino acids. With 2 bases removed from V and 0 bases from J, the gap between germline ends came to 12 bases. Per the germline V gene, CDR1 is SGDLS and CDR2 is YYNGEE.

The V and J genes are TRBV27 and TRBJ1-2; possible D gene TRBD1, 5 bases. The CDR3 runs to 14 residues. Germline CDR1 is MNHEY and CDR2 is SMNVEV (reference sequence). The V end lost 8 bases, the J end lost 0 bases, and 13 bases lay between the germline ends. CDR3 loop: CASAPGQANYGYTF. DNA for the CDR3: TGTGCCAGCGCACCTGGACAAGCTAACTATGGCTACACCTTC.

The rearrangement uses TRBV6-6 and TRBJ2-1; TRBD2 might be the D (6 bases). The CDR3 consists of 13 residues. V lost 6 bases, J lost 8 bases, and 14 bases lay in between. Germline V gene sequence: CDR1 MNHNY, CDR2 SVGAGI (reference sequence). CDR3 protein: CASRSGDWDEQFF. The CDR3 DNA reads TGTGCCAGCAGGTCCGGGGACTGGGATGAGCAGTTCTTC.

This clone was seen a handful of times. The chain joins TRBV2 to TRBJ1-1; D unresolved. Per the germline V gene, CDR1 is SNHLY and CDR2 is FYNNEI. The V and J ends lost 9 bases and 0 bases respectively, with 5 bases between them. This CDR3 has 11 amino acids. The chain's CDR3 is CASSMNTEAFF. The CDR3 bases are TGTGCCAGTTCCATGAACACTGAAGCTTTCTTT. Drawing the rest from reference TRBV2 and TRBJ1-1, the complete variable domain is EPEVTQTPSHQVTQMGQEVILRCVPISNHLYFYWYRQILGQKVEFLVSFYNNEISEKSEIFDDQFSVERPDGSNFTLKIRSTKLEDSAMYFCASSMNTEAFFGQGTRLTVV.

The rearrangement links TRBV7-2 to TRBJ1-2, with 7 bases matching TRBD1. Germline V gene data show CDR1 as SGHTA and CDR2 as FQGNSA. With 1 base clipped from V and 4 bases from J, the junction kept 6 bases outside the gene matches. This CDR3 spans 15 amino acids. This CDR3 reads CASSLVQGVTYGYTF. In nucleotides, the CDR3 is TGTGCCAGCAGCTTAGTTCAGGGGGTGACCTATGGCTACACCTTC.

The V and J genes are TRBV6-5 and TRBJ1-2; maybe TRBD1 (6 bases). This CDR3 is built from 13 residues. Trimming cost V 1 base and J 3 bases, with 6 bases left between them. The germline CDR1 and CDR2 sequences are MNHEY and SVGAGI. CDR3 amino acids: CASSYYRDYGYTF. As DNA, the CDR3 is TGTGCCAGCAGTTACTACAGGGACTATGGCTACACCTTC.

A few counts support this clone. The chain uses TRBV14 and TRBJ1-2, with 7 positions matching TRBD1. The CDR3 consists of 14 residues. V trimming: 4 bases; J trimming: 3 bases; junction bases outside the gene matches: 5. Germline CDR1 SGHDN, CDR2 FVKESK. This chain's CDR3 is CASSRRGWDYGYTF. The CDR3 DNA sequence: TGTGCCAGCAGCCGCAGGGGGTGGGACTATGGCTACACCTTC.

The chain joins TRBV19 to TRBJ2-3; 11 nucleotides align to TRBD2. CDR1 is LNHDA and CDR2 is SQIVND in the germline V gene (reference sequence). This CDR3 is 15 amino acids long. V shed 4 bases, J shed 3 bases, and the junction held 3 bases outside the gene matches. The CDR3 protein is CASSRTSGPTDTQYF. DNA of the CDR3: TGTGCCAGTAGTAGGACTAGCGGGCCTACAGATACGCAGTATTTT.

The CDR3 DNA is TGTGCCAGCAGCTTGGTGAGGAACACCGGGGAGCTGTTTTTT. Protein sequence: CASSLVRNTGELFF. The rearrangement joins TRBV5-4 to TRBJ2-2, with unresolved D. The CDR3 length is 14 residues. V shed 0 bases and J shed 1 base, with 4 bases lying between them. The germline V gene has CDR1 SGHNT and CDR2 YYREEE (reference sequence).

The rearrangement links TRBV14 to TRBJ2-2; 16 positions agree with TRBD2. Germline V CDR1 and CDR2: SGHDN, FVKESK. The CDR3 has 19 residues. J gave up 0 bases and V 6 bases, and 7 bases lay outside the gene matches. The CDR3 loop is CASRPGTSGRAANTGELFF. The CDR3 DNA sequence: TGTGCCAGCAGACCTGGGACTAGCGGGAGGGCGGCGAACACCGGGGAGCTGTTTTTT. Looking up the rest from reference TRBV14 and TRBJ2-2 gives the full variable domain: EAGVTQFPSHSVIEKGQTVTLRCDPISGHDNLYWYRRVMGKEIKFLLHFVKESKQDESGMPNNRFLAERTGGTYSTLKVQPAELEDSGVYFCASRPGTSGRAANTGELFFGEGSRLTVL.

The sample holds one count of this clone. The rearrangement uses TRBV6-5 and TRBJ2-2; D is perhaps TRBD2 (5 bases). In germline, CDR1 is MNHEY, CDR2 SVGAGI. The germline V and J ends were trimmed by 0 bases and 0 bases, with 8 bases remaining between them. The CDR3 is made up of 16 amino acids. In DNA, the CDR3 is TGTGCCAGCAGTTACTCTGGGAGAACGAACACCGGGGAGCTGTTTTTT. Protein sequence: CASSYSGRTNTGELFF.

The chain is built from TRBV7-3 and TRBJ2-3, with 11 bases identical to TRBD2. The length of the CDR3 is 16 residues. With V trimmed by 2 bases and J by 5 bases, 6 bases remained unmatched. Germline V gene data show CDR1 as SGHTA and CDR2 as FQGTGA. CDR3 nucleotide sequence: TGTGCCAGCAGCTTACTAGCGGGGGGTGGTGGAGATACGCAGTATTTT. It yields the protein CASSLLAGGGGDTQYF.

The sample holds a few counts of this clone. The CDR3 spells CASRFSRDRDLETQYF. DNA of the CDR3: TGTGCAAGTCGCTTCTCCAGGGACAGGGATCTGGAGACCCAGTACTTC. V and J are TRBV12-2 and TRBJ2-5; the table names TRBD1, a call not compared with the DNA. TRBV12-2 is tagged as a pseudogene. This CDR3 has 16 residues.

This chain connects TRBV7-2 to TRBJ2-4, with 9 bases identical to TRBD1. V was clipped by 5 bases and J by 1 base; unmatched bases: 6. CDR3 length equals 16 residues. The V gene's germline CDR1 is SGHTA and CDR2 FQGNSA. The chain's CDR3 is CASSPRQGVAKNIQYF. The CDR3 bases are TGTGCCAGCAGCCCCCGACAGGGGGTTGCCAAAAACATTCAGTACTTC.

CDR3 in amino acids: CASSQSRLADNTDTQYF. CDR3 DNA sequence: TGCGCCAGCAGCCAAAGTCGACTAGCGGACAACACAGATACGCAGTATTTT. The chain couples TRBV4-3 to TRBJ2-3; 9 bases are a match to TRBD2. The junction had 8 bases not matched to a gene; V was cut back by 2 bases and J by 2 bases. The CDR3 runs 17 residues. Germline CDR1 and CDR2: LGHNA and YSLEER.

J is TRBJ2-5 and V is TRBV4-3; TRBD1 matches at 9 bases. Per the germline V gene, CDR1 is LGHNA and CDR2 is YSLEER. V dropped 3 bases and J dropped 5; count of bases not matched to a gene: 7. The CDR3 has 15 amino acids. The CDR3 region is CASSHLHRGRETQYF. In nucleotides, the CDR3 is TGCGCCAGCAGCCACTTACACAGGGGGCGGGAGACCCAGTACTTC.

This chain links TRBV2 with TRBJ1-1; TRBD1 is a possible D gene (6 bases). Trimming shortened V by 6 bases and J by 1 base, and 21 bases separated the two germline ends. The length of the CDR3 is 17 residues. Germline V gene data show CDR1 as SNHLY and CDR2 as FYNNEI. Here the CDR3 DNA reads TGTGCCAGCAGCGGGAAGGTAACAGGGTATCGGAACACTGAAGCTTTCTTT. The encoded protein is CASSGKVTGYRNTEAFF. The whole variable domain, filled in from reference TRBV2 and TRBJ1-1, reads EPEVTQTPSHQVTQMGQEVILRCVPISNHLYFYWYRQILGQKVEFLVSFYNNEISEKSEIFDDQFSVERPDGSNFTLKIRSTKLEDSAMYFCASSGKVTGYRNTEAFFGQGTRLTVV.

Comments on this clone: The germline gene is not matched at one end of the junction; a read error may be the cause. V usage is TRBV7-8 and J usage is TRBJ2-2; 11 nucleotides match TRBD2. Germline V gene lookup returns CDR1 SGHVS and CDR2 FQNEAQ. The CDR3 extends over 15 amino acids. The CDR3: CVSRLAGINTGELFF. CDR3 nucleotides: TGTGTCAGCAGACTAGCGGGAATCAACACCGGGGAGCTGTTTTTT.

The chain joins TRBV5-1 to TRBJ2-3, with 7 bases that match TRBD2. Losses at the gene ends were 4 bases for V and 0 bases for J; bases not matched to a gene: 5. In germline, CDR1 is SGHRS, CDR2 YFSETQ. This CDR3 is 15 amino acids long. The CDR3 coding sequence is TGCGCCAGCAGCCGCGGGGGACCTAGCACAGATACGCAGTATTTT. Its translation: CASSRGGPSTDTQYF.

The V call is TRBV7-2, the J call TRBJ2-1; 9 bases are shared with TRBD2. The trim removed 3 bases at V and 4 bases at J, leaving 4 bases unmatched. The CDR3 has 15 residues. The germline V gene encodes CDR1 SGHTA and CDR2 FQGNSA. The CDR3 region is CASSLRGGGYNEQFF. Written as DNA, the CDR3 is TGTGCCAGCAGCTTGCGGGGGGGTGGTTACAATGAGCAGTTCTTC.

This chain joins TRBV27 and TRBJ2-2; a weak D match, TRBD2 (6 bases). CDR3 length equals 15 residues. The germline V gene has CDR1 MNHEY and CDR2 SMNVEV (reference sequence). V was trimmed by 6 bases and J by 1 base, leaving 12 bases between them. The CDR3 protein is CASSPVSGNTGELFF. Here the CDR3 DNA reads TGTGCCAGCAGCCCGGTTAGCGGGAACACCGGGGAGCTGTTTTTT.